This note documents a single TCR beta chain sequence. Antigen specificity is unknown. V lost 0 bases and J 2 bases, leaving 17 bases between the germline ends. This CDR3 is 17 amino acids long. Germline V lookup: CDR1 LGHNA, CDR2 YNFKEQ. The source of the sample is a study of T cells in Graves' hyperthyroidism and ophthalmopathy. General study results and limits: Onset of ophthalmopathy came a median around 6.2 months after the model predicted it.

What was amplified from RNA transcripts were TCR beta CDR3 regions. TCR CDR3 underwent first-round RT-PCR with the HTBI primer set. MiXCR, run by TCRdb on the multiplex PCR reads, gives a single entry per CDR3 protein. The sample lists 560,000 or so distinct CDR3 sequences, 35% to 55% occurring once. A lack of ophthalmopathy progression within 18 months defined stable Graves' hyperthyroidism. Sequencing input: peripheral blood or thyroid tissue (not recorded which). The clonotype comes from a woman under 30 with Graves' hyperthyroidism. The V and J genes are TRBV4-2 and TRBJ2-7; tentative D call: TRBD2 (7 bases). The CDR3 DNA reads as TGTGCCAGCAGCCAAGATCTGGGGGGGGCGCTACCCTACGAGCAGTACTTC. Its protein product is CASSQDLGGALPYEQYF.